These 17 T cell receptor beta chains were all obtained from the same sample, sequenced in a study of patients and donors after allogeneic stem cell transplantation. MiXCR, applied by TCRdb to the RT-PCR reads, yields one record per CDR3 protein. The data contain 150,000 to 200,000 distinct CDR3 sequences, roughly 24% of them seen just once; the ten biggest clones take up 25% to 30%. Sequenced sample: blood, either unsorted or a sorted T cell fraction (not recorded which). These receptors were collected from a human donor who was either an allogeneic HSCT recipient or a stem cell or donor lymphocyte infusion donor (not recorded which). It is not recorded whose cells these are; they may come from a transplant donor.

The CDR3 sequence is CASSEPIRLGRGDTQYF. In DNA, the CDR3 is TGTGCCAGCAGTGAACCAATCAGACTCGGCAGGGGAGATACGCAGTATTTT. This chain connects TRBV25-1 to TRBJ2-3, with D perhaps matching TRBD1 (6 bases). V lost 2 bases and J lost 5, with 20 bases in between. The germline V gene has CDR1 MGHDK and CDR2 SYGVNS. The length of the CDR3 is 17 residues.

The gene calls are TRBV11-2 and TRBJ2-5; D uncertain. The length of the CDR3 is 15 residues. CDR1 and CDR2 from the germline V gene are SGHAT and FQNNGV. Trimming cost V 5 bases and J 0 bases, with 13 bases left between them. This CDR3 is CASSPEMRYQETQYF. CDR3 nucleotides: TGTGCCAGCAGCCCGGAGATGAGGTACCAAGAGACCCAGTACTTC.

This clonotype was seen a handful of times. V is TRBV9 and J is TRBJ1-5; D not resolved. The length of the CDR3 is 14 residues. Trimming shortened V by 0 bases and J by 2 bases, and 6 bases separated the two germline ends. In germline, CDR1 is SGDLS, CDR2 YYNGEE. The CDR3, as DNA: TGTGCCAGCAGCGTAGGATGGGGCAATCAGCCCCAGCATTTT. Amino acid sequence: CASSVGWGNQPQHF.

This chain connects TRBV7-6 to TRBJ1-5; D is uncertain. V lost 5 bases and J 2 bases, leaving 10 bases between the germline ends. The CDR3 runs 14 residues. Germline CDR1 reads SGHVS; CDR2 reads FNYEAQ. CDR3 DNA: TGTGCCAGCAGCCCTTGGTTAGGCAATCAGCCCCAGCATTTT. It encodes CASSPWLGNQPQHF. The full variable domain, in which reference TRBV7-6 and TRBJ1-5 provide the parts outside the CDR3, is GAGVSQSPRYKVTKRGQDVALRCDPISGHVSLYWYRQALGQGPEFLTYFNYEAQQDKSGLPNDRFSAERPEGSISTLTIQRTEQRDSAMYRCASSPWLGNQPQHFGDGTRLSIL.

The J gene is TRBJ1-2, the V gene TRBV3-1; tentative D call: TRBD1 (6 bases). Germline V gene data show CDR1 as LGHDT and CDR2 as YNNKEL (reference sequence). The CDR3 has 17 amino acids. V was clipped by 1 base and J by 4 bases, with 19 bases between them. The CDR3 protein is CASSQGPPGAGVYGYTF. In DNA form, the CDR3 reads TGTGCCAGCAGCCAAGGACCACCAGGGGCTGGCGTCTATGGCTACACCTTC.

The chain joins TRBV5-1 to TRBJ2-3; TRBD1 matches at 8 bases. Losses at the gene ends were 4 bases for V and 6 bases for J; bases not matched to a gene: 7. The CDR3 consists of 14 residues. CDR1 is SGHRS and CDR2 is YFSETQ in the germline V gene. In DNA, the CDR3 is TGCGCCAGCAGCAAAGGGACAGGAGCCGATACGCAGTATTTT. It yields the protein CASSKGTGADTQYF.

This clonotype has a count of ten or more. The CDR3 spells CASSRGTNNEKLFF. As DNA, the CDR3 is TGTGCCAGCAGCCGTGGGACGAATAATGAAAAACTGTTTTTT. V gene TRBV5-8 combines with J gene TRBJ1-4, with D possibly being TRBD1 (5 bases). This CDR3 is built from 14 residues. Trimming pared 4 bases from V and 4 bases from J, leaving 11 bases between. In germline, CDR1 is SGHTS, CDR2 YDEGEE.

This clonotype was found many times. The V and J genes are TRBV7-9 and TRBJ1-3; D gene uncertain. Germline V gene data show CDR1 as SEHNR and CDR2 as FQNEAQ (reference sequence). The CDR3 length is 16 residues. The V and J ends lost 5 bases and 3 bases respectively, with 17 bases between them. The CDR3 loop is CASSPGSSAFGNTIYF. As DNA, the CDR3 is TGTGCCAGCAGCCCCGGGTCGAGCGCTTTTGGAAACACCATATATTTT.

The sample holds a few counts of this clonotype. The chain combines TRBV29-1 with TRBJ2-7; 9 nucleotides match TRBD1. In germline, CDR1 is SQVTM, CDR2 ANQGSEA. V lost 6 bases and J lost 2; bases outside the gene matches: 5. This CDR3 has 13 amino acids. For the CDR3, the DNA is TGCAGCGTCTCGGGACAGGGAACCTACGAGCAGTACTTC. Translation: CSVSGQGTYEQYF.

This rearrangement joins TRBV10-3 to TRBJ2-7; the D is unclear. Germline assignment: CDR1 ENHRY and CDR2 SYGVKD. CDR3 length: 13 residues. V was pared by 0 bases and J by 2 bases, with 5 bases between. For the CDR3, the DNA is TGTGCCATCAGTGAGTCGAACACCTACGAGCAGTACTTC. This sequence encodes CAISESNTYEQYF.

This clonotype was seen more than once but under ten times. The chain is built from TRBV5-1 and TRBJ1-1; D call uncertain. Germline V lookup: CDR1 SGHRS, CDR2 YFSETQ. Deletions cut 6 bases from V and 5 bases from J, with 8 bases between. This CDR3 is built from 11 residues. CDR3 DNA: TGCGCCAGCACCCCTGGGACTGAAGCTTTCTTT. It is translated as CASTPGTEAFF.

This clonotype occurred a few times. The chain couples TRBV9 to TRBJ1-2; no definite D call. The ends were cut back, 3 bases at V and 2 bases at J, with 14 bases in the middle. There are 15 residues in the CDR3. The germline V gene has CDR1 SGDLS and CDR2 YYNGEE. In nucleotides, the CDR3 is TGTGCCAGCAGCGACTCCCCGCTAGTCAACTATGGCTACACCTTC. It yields the protein CASSDSPLVNYGYTF.

This clonotype was seen a few times. CDR3 in amino acids: CSVAPGAEQYF. For the CDR3, the DNA is TGCAGCGTTGCCCCCGGTGCCGAGCAGTACTTC. The rearrangement joins TRBV29-1 to TRBJ2-7, with unresolved D. The CDR3 has 11 amino acids. The germline V and J ends were trimmed by 4 bases and 6 bases, with 10 bases remaining between them. From germline, CDR1 is SQVTM and CDR2 ANQGSEA.

This clonotype was counted once. The chain carries TRBV4-3 and TRBJ1-2; D ambiguous. V was clipped by 0 bases and J by 2 bases, with 10 bases between them. Germline V gene lookup returns CDR1 LGHNA and CDR2 YSLEER. This CDR3 has 15 amino acids. CDR3 protein: CASSQDGPANYGYTF. CDR3 DNA: TGCGCCAGCAGCCAAGATGGGCCCGCCAACTATGGCTACACCTTC.

This clonotype was seen a handful of times. The chain uses TRBV11-2 and TRBJ2-3; the D call may be TRBD1 or TRBD2 (5 bases each). The CDR3 spans 17 residues. With 5 bases removed from V and 2 bases from J, the gap between germline ends came to 20 bases. Looked up from germline, CDR1 is SGHAT and CDR2 is FQNNGV. The chain's CDR3 is CASSLGTVLRNTDTQYF. DNA of the CDR3: TGTGCCAGCAGCCTCGGGACCGTACTAAGAAACACAGATACGCAGTATTTT.

The gene calls are TRBV5-1 and TRBJ2-1, with a possible D match to TRBD2 (6 bases). This CDR3 contains 13 residues. V was shortened by 1 base and J by 6 bases, with 8 bases between the two germline ends. CDR1 and CDR2 from the germline V gene are SGHRS and YFSETQ. The CDR3 DNA follows: TGCGCCAGCAGCTTGACGGGACTCAATGAGCAGTTCTTC. Its translation: CASSLTGLNEQFF.

This sequence joins TRBV14 and TRBJ2-7; TRBD1 might be the D (6 bases). V lost 2 bases to trimming and J lost 5 bases, with 19 bases between them. The CDR3 sequence is 16 residues long. The germline gives CDR1 SGHDN, CDR2 FVKESK. Here the CDR3 DNA reads TGTGCCAGCAGCCAAAGGTTGGCAGGGGAAGACGACGAGCAGTACTTC. It is translated as CASSQRLAGEDDEQYF.